Listed below are T cell receptor beta chains from one sample, sequenced in a study of PD-1 blockade in classical Hodgkin lymphoma. TCRdb's table, derived via immunoSEQ multiplex PCR, lists solely in-frame clones and lacks some. The sample shows around 39,000 clones, 76% of them seen only once. The sample in question was peripheral blood mononuclear cells (PBMCs), obtained before the second cycle of nivolumab. The receptors were gathered from a human donor with classical Hodgkin lymphoma. Both conserved end residues are part of each CDR3. D genes are given only for firm matches. Clone sizes are given selectively: once, few, many, or a class where the clone is expanded.

>.|TRBV29-1|TRBJ2-1|.
TGCAGCGTTGCGTTTAGGCATGAGCAGTTCTTC
CSVAFRHEQFF
>.|TRBV4-2|TRBJ1-3|.
TGTGCCAGCAGCCAAGAATGGTCGGGTGGGGGAAACACCATATATTTT
CASSQEWSGGGNTIYF
>.|TRBV7-9|TRBJ1-1|TRBD1
TGTGCCAGCAGCTTACCCAAGACAGGGCACACTGAAGCTTTCTTT
CASSLPKTGHTEAFF
>.|TRBV7-6|TRBJ1-6|.
TGTGCCAGCAGCCCGACAAATTCACCCCTCCACTTT
CASSPTNSPLHF
>.|TRBV2|TRBJ1-2|TRBD1
TGTGCCAGCAGTCTCACAGGGGGCGGTGGCTACACCTTC
CASSLTGGGGYTF
>.|TRBV7-2|TRBJ1-3|.
TGTGCCAGCAGCTCCCCGAGGGGGGGGCCCCAGCCAGGAAACACCATATATTTT
CASSSPRGGPQPGNTIYF
>few|TRBV6-5|TRBJ1-4|.
TGTGCCAGCACCAAAGCCCCAGGGAGGGTTGAAAAACTGTTTTTT
CASTKAPGRVEKLFF
>few|TRBV27|TRBJ2-7|TRBD2
TGTGCCAGCAGCCCTGGACTAGCGGCCTACGAGCAGTACTTC
CASSPGLAAYEQYF
>many|TRBV6-1|TRBJ2-7|.
TGTGCCAGCATGAATTCCCCTTTGGGGGAGCAGTACTTC
CASMNSPLGEQYF
>.|TRBV7-7|TRBJ2-3|.
TGTGCCAGCAGCCCAGATGAGGGGGGAGGGCAGTATTTT
CASSPDEGGGQYF
>.|TRBV7-2|TRBJ2-5|.
TGTGCCAGCAGCTTGGGCTTCGAAGAGACCCAGTACTTC
CASSLGFEETQYF
>.|TRBV11-2|TRBJ2-2|.
TGTGCCAGCAGCGCGACACTGAACACCGGGGAGCTGTTTTTT
CASSATLNTGELFF
>.|TRBV7-6|TRBJ2-1|.
TGTGCCAGCAGCCAATTTCTAAGGGAAGGTTACAATGAGCAGTTCTTC
CASSQFLREGYNEQFF
>.|TRBV4-3|TRBJ1-6|TRBD1
TGCGCCAGCAGCCAAGGGACAGGGGGTTTGCTGGATTCACCCCTCCACTTT
CASSQGTGGLLDSPLHF
>.|TRBV6-1|TRBJ2-5|.
TGTGCCAGCAGCGTAGGCCAACTTGGAGGGACCCAGTACTTC
CASSVGQLGGTQYF
>.|TRBV7-8|TRBJ2-7|.
TGTGCCAGCAGCTTAGGGGGCGACTCCTACGAGCAGTACTTC
CASSLGGDSYEQYF
>.|TRBV23-1|TRBJ2-5|TRBD1
TGCGCCAGCAGCCGGACAGGGGGGAATGAGACCCAGTACTTC
CASSRTGGNETQYF
>once|TRBV5-1|TRBJ2-1|TRBD2
TGCGCCAGCAGCTTGGTGGCTAGCGGGGGGGCAAATGAGCAGTTCTTC
CASSLVASGGANEQFF
>.|TRBV7-2|TRBJ2-2|TRBD2
TGTGCCAGCAGTCCAGACGGCGGGGGGGCCCTGAGAGAGCTGTTTTTT
CASSPDGGGALRELFF
>.|TRBV2|TRBJ2-5|TRBD1
TGTGCCAGCAGTGATGTTGAGGCAGGGGGCCAGTACTTC
CASSDVEAGGQYF
>few|TRBV6-6|TRBJ1-5|.
TGTGCCAGCAGTTACCGACAGTCAAATCAGCCCCAGCATTTT
CASSYRQSNQPQHF
>.|TRBV7-2|TRBJ2-4|.
TGTGCCAGCAGCCACGGGGCGGCCAAAAACATTCAGTACTTC
CASSHGAAKNIQYF
>once|TRBV27|TRBJ1-2|.
TGTGCCAGCAGTTTATACCCAGGGCCCCCTAACTATGGCTACACCTTC
CASSLYPGPPNYGYTF
>.|TRBV19|TRBJ2-7|.
TGTGCCAGTAGACAGGGTAGGAACTCCTACGAGCAGTACTTC
CASRQGRNSYEQYF
>.|TRBV5-6|TRBJ1-2|TRBD1
TGTGCCAGCAGCCTAGGGACAGGGGGCGGTTATGGCTACACCTTC
CASSLGTGGGYGYTF